This section outlines one T cell receptor beta chain sequence together with its context. Some clones are missing from TCRdb's copy, which holds only in-frame ones; the method was immunoSEQ multiplex PCR. Found here are about 210,000 clones, 70% to 90% of them singletons; the top ten hold around 1.3%. The sample originates from a study of blood T cell repertoires in COVID-19. Study at large: Samples taken during acute and convalescent COVID-19 were collected in the United States, Italy and Spain.

All enrollees were roughly 18 to 90 years old and from roughly 26 US areas. In assigning cohorts, the study relied on participant-reported clinical history. With 0 bases clipped from V and 4 bases from J, the junction kept 5 bases outside the gene matches. Germline lookup yields CDR1 SGHVS and CDR2 FNYEAQ. CDR3 length: 15 residues. Material for sequencing was PBMCs or T cells enriched from blood (not recorded which). V usage is TRBV7-6 and J usage is TRBJ2-7; 8 bases align to TRBD2. The TCR originated in a man aged 25-45 years who had recovered from COVID-19. The CDR3 DNA is TGTGCCAGCAGCTTAGCAGCGGGAGCGTCGTACGAGCAGTACTTC. It translates to CASSLAAGASYEQYF.